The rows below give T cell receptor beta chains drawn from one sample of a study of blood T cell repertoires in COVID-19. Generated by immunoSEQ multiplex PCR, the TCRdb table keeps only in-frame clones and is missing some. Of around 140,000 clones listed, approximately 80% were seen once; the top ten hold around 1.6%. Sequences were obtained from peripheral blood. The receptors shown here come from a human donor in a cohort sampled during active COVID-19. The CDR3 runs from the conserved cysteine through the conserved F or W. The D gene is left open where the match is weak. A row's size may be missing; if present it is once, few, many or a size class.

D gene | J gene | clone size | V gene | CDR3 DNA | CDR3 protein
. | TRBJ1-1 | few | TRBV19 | TGTGCCAGTAGTATGCGGGACTCTGAAGCTTTCTTT | CASSMRDSEAFF
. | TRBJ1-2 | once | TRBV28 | TGTGCCAGCAGTTTAATATTCCAGGGGCGTTACTATGGCTACACCTTC | CASSLIFQGRYYGYTF
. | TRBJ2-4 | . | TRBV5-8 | TGTGCCAGCAGCAGATACATAGGGGTAGCCAAAAACATTCAGTACTTC | CASSRYIGVAKNIQYF
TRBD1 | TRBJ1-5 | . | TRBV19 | TGTGCCAGTAGAGCCGGGACAGGGGCCAATCAGCCCCAGCATTTT | CASRAGTGANQPQHF
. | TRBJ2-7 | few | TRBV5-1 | TGCGCCAGCAGCTTGGGGGGAGATCCTACCGTTGGGCAGTACTTC | CASSLGGDPTVGQYF
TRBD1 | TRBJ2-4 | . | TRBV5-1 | TGCGCCAGCAGCTTGGGAACAGGGGGCGTCAAAAACATTCAGTACTTC | CASSLGTGGVKNIQYF
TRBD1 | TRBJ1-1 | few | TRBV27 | TGTGCCAGCAGCTGGCGAGGGGGCGGAACTGAAGCTTTCTTT | CASSWRGGGTEAFF
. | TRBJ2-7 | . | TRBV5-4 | TGTGCCAGCAGCTTGACAGGCGAGCAGTACTTC | CASSLTGEQYF
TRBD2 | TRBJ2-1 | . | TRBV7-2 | TGTGCCAGCATCATAGCGGGAGTGACCTACAATGAGCAGTTCTTC | CASIIAGVTYNEQFF
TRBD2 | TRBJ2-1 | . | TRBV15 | TGTGCCACCAGCAGAGTCCCTAGCGGGAGAACTTACAATGAGCAGTTCTTC | CATSRVPSGRTYNEQFF
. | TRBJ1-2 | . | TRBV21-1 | TGTGCCAACGACGCCGGGACAGACCTATACCCAGGAACTCAGACCTATGGCTACACCTTC | CANDAGTDLYPGTQTYGYTF
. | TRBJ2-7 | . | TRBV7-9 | TGTGCCAGCAGCCCTAGAGGCCCCGACGAGCAGTACTTC | CASSPRGPDEQYF
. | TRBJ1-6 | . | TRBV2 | TGTGCCAGCAGTGGGCAGTTGGGAGCTAATTCACCCCTCCACTTT | CASSGQLGANSPLHF
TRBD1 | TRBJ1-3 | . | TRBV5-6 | TGTGCCAGCAGCTGGGACAGGGCTAAATCTGGAAACACCATATATTTT | CASSWDRAKSGNTIYF
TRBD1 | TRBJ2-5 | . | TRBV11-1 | TGTGCCAGCAGCTTAAAGGGGGCGGAGACCCAGTACTTC | CASSLKGAETQYF
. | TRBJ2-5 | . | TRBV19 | TGTGCCAGTACCTCGACTAGAGATGAGACCCAGTACTTC | CASTSTRDETQYF
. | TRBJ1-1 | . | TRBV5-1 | TGCGCCAGCAGCTGGTCCCGGGAGACTGAAGCTTTCTTT | CASSWSRETEAFF
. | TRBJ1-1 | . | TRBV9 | TGTGCCAGCAGCCCCCAAAGAAACAGTCCCACTGAAGCTTTCTTT | CASSPQRNSPTEAFF
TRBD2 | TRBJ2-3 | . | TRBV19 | TGTGCCAGTAGTATACCCCGGGGAGCGGGGAGCACAGATACGCAGTATTTT | CASSIPRGAGSTDTQYF
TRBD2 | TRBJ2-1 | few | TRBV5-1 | TGCGCCAGCAGCTTGGAGACTAGCGAGCGATACAATGAGCAGTTCTTC | CASSLETSERYNEQFF
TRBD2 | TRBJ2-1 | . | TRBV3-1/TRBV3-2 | TGTGCCAGCAGCCAGGGGACTAGCGGGTTGTCGGGTGAGCAGTTCTTC | CASSQGTSGLSGEQFF
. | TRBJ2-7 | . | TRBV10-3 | TGTGCCATCACTTCTGTCTCATCACAGGGTCGAGTATCCTACGAGCAGTACTTC | CAITSVSSQGRVSYEQYF
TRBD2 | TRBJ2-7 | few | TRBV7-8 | TGTGCCAGCAGCTTGAGAGCGGGAGGTTCCCGAGGCGAGCAGTACTTC | CASSLRAGGSRGEQYF
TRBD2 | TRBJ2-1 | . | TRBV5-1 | TGCGCCAGCAGCTCGGGGGGGTCTCCTTCGTACAATGAGCAGTTCTTC | CASSSGGSPSYNEQFF
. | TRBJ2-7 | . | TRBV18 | TGTGCCAGCTCACCACCGGAGATCCCCTACGAGCAGTACTTC | CASSPPEIPYEQYF
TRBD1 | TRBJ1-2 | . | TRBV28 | TGTGCCAGCAGTCCTCCCGACAGGGCGGCGAGCTACACCTTC | CASSPPDRAASYTF
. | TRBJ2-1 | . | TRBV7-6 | TGTGCCAGCAGCTTAGACGGGTCCTCCTACAATGAGCAGTTCTTC | CASSLDGSSYNEQFF